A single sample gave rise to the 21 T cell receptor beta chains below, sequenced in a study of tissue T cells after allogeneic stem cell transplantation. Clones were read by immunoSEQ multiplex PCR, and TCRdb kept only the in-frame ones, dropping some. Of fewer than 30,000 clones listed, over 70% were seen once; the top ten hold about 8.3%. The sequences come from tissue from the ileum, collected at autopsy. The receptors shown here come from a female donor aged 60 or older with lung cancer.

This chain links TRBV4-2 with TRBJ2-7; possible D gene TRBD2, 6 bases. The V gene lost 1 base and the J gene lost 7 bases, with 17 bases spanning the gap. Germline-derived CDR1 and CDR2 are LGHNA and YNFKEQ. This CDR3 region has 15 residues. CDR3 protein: CASSQVTGDSTEQYF. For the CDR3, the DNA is TGTGCCAGCAGCCAAGTTACGGGGGACTCTACGGAGCAGTACTTC.

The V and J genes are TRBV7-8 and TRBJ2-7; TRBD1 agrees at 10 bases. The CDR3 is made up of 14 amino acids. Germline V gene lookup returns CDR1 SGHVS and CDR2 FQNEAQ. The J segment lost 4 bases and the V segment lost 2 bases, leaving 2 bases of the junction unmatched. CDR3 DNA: TGTGCCAGCAGCTTAAGGGGACAGGGGTACGAGCAGTACTTC. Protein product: CASSLRGQGYEQYF.

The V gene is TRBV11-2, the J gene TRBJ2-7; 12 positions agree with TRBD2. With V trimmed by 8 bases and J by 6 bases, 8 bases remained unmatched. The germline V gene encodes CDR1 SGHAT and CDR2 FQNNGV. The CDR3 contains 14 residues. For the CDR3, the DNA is TGTGCCAGCTCACTAGCGGGGGGCCTTTTCGAGCAGTACTTC. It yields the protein CASSLAGGLFEQYF.

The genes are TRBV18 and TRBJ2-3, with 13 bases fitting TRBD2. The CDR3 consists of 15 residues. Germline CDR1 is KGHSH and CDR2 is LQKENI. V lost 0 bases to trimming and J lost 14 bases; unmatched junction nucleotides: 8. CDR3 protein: CASSPPTGLAGLGYF. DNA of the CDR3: TGTGCCAGCTCACCACCGACGGGACTAGCGGGATTAGGGTATTTT.

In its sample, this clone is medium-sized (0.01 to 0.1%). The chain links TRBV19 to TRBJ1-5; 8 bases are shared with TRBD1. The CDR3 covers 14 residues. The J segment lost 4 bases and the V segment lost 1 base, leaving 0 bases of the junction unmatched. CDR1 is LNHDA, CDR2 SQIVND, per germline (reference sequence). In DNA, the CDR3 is TGTGCCAGTAGTATAGGACAGGGGAATCAGCCCCAGCATTTT. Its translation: CASSIGQGNQPQHF.

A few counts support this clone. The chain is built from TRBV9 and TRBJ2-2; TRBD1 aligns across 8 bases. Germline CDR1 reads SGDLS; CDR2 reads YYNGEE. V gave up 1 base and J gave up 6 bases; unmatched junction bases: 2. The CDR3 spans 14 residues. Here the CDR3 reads CASSVQGASGELFF. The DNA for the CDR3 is TGTGCCAGCAGCGTACAGGGGGCCTCCGGGGAGCTGTTTTTT.

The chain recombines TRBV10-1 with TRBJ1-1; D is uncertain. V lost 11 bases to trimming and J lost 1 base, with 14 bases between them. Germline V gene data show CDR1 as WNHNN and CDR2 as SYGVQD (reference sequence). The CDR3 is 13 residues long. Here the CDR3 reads CASRKLPNTEAFF. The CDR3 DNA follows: TGCGCCTCCCGAAAACTGCCGAACACTGAAGCTTTCTTT.

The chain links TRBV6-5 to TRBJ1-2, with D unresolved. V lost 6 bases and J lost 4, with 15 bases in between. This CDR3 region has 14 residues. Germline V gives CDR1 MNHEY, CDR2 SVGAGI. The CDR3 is CASSPAYMAYGYTF. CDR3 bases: TGTGCCAGCAGCCCCGCGTACATGGCCTATGGCTACACCTTC.

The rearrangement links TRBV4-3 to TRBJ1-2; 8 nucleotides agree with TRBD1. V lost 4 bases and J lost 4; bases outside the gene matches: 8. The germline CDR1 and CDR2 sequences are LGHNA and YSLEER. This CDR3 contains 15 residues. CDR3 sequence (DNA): TGCGCCAGCAGCCCCATAGGCGACAGGGGCTATGGCTACACCTTC. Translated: CASSPIGDRGYGYTF.

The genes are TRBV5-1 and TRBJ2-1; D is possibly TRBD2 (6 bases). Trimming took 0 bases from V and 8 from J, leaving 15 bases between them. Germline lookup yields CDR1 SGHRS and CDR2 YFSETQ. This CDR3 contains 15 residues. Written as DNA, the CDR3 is TGCGCCAGCAGCTTGGAGGGACTGACGGGGTATGAGCAGTTCTTC. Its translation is CASSLEGLTGYEQFF.

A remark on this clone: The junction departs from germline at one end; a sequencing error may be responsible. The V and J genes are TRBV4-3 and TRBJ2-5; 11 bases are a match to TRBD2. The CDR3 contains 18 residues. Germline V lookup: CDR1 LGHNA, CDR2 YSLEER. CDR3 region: CASSQENSGGADQVTQYF. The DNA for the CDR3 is TGCGCCAGCAGCCAAGAAAATAGCGGGGGGGCGGACCAAGTGACCCAGTACTTC.

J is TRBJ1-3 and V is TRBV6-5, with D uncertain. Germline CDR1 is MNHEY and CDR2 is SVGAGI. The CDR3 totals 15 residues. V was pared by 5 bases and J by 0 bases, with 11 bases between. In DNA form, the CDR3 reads TGTGCCAGCAGTCTAAGGACGGGCTCTGGAAACACCATATATTTT. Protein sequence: CASSLRTGSGNTIYF.

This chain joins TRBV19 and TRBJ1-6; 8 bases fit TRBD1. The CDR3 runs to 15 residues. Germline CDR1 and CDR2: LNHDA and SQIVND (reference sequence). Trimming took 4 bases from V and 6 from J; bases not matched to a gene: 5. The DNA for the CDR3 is TGTGCCAGTAGTACTCGGACAGGGCGTAATTCACCCCTCCACTTT. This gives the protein CASSTRTGRNSPLHF.

CDR3 nucleotide sequence: TGTGCCAGCAGTGTAGAGCGGCAGGGTCATGGCTACACCTTC. This translates into CASSVERQGHGYTF. V usage is TRBV2 and J usage is TRBJ1-2; maybe TRBD1 (5 bases). Trimming left V 4 bases short and J 6 bases short, with 15 bases between. This CDR3 has 14 residues. CDR1 and CDR2 from the germline V gene are SNHLY and FYNNEI.

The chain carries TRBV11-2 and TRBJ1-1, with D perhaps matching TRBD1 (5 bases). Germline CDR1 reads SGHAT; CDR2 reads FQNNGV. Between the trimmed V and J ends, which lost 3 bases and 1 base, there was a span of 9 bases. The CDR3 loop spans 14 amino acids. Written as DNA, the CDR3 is TGTGCCAGCAGCTTGTTTACAGGGAACACTGAAGCTTTCTTT. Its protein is CASSLFTGNTEAFF. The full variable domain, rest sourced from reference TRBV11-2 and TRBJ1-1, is EAGVAQSPRYKIIEKRQSVAFWCNPISGHATLYWYQQILGQGPKLLIQFQNNGVVDDSQLPKDRFSAERLKGVDSTLKIQPAKLEDSAVYLCASSLFTGNTEAFFGQGTRLTVV.

CDR3 bases: TGTGCCAGCAGTCTCCAGATGAACACTGAAGCTTTCTTT. It is translated as CASSLQMNTEAFF. The rearrangement uses TRBV12-3 or TRBV12-4 and TRBJ1-1; D is unresolved. The V and J ends lost 5 bases and 0 bases respectively, with 7 bases between them. The CDR3 sequence is 13 residues long.

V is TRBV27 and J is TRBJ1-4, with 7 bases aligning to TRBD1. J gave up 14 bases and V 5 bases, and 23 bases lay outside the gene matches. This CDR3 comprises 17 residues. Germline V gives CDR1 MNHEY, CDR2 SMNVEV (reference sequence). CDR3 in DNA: TGTGCCAGCAGTCCCAGGGGGGCGGCCAGGGAGGCTTTAAAGCTGTTTTTT. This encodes CASSPRGAAREALKLFF.

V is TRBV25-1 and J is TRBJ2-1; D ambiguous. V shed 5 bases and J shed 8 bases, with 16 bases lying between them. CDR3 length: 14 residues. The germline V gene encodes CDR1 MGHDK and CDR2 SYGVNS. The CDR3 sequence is CASSPRPSFHEQFF. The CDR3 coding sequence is TGTGCCAGCAGTCCCCGTCCTAGTTTCCATGAGCAGTTCTTC.

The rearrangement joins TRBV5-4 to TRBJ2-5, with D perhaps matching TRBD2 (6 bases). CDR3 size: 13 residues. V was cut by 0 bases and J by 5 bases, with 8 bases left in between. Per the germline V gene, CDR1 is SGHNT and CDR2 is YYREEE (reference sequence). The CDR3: CASSLDSGETQYF. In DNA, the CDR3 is TGTGCCAGCAGCTTGGACAGCGGGGAGACCCAGTACTTC.

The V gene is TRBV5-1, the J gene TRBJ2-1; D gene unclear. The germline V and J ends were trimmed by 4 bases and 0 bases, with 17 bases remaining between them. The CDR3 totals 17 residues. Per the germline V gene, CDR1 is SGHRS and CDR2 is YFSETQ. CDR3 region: CASSHTPDSYSYNEQFF. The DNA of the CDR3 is TGCGCCAGCAGCCACACCCCCGACTCGTACTCCTACAATGAGCAGTTCTTC.

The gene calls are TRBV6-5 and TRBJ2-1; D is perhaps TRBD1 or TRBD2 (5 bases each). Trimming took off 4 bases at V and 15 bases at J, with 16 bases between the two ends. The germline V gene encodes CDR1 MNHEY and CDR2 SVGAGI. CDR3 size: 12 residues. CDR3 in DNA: TGTGCCAGCAGTTCGGGGACGGAGGCTAGGTTCTTC. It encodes CASSSGTEARFF.